Below are 11 T cell receptor beta chains sequenced from a single sample in a study of blood T cell repertoires in COVID-19. The data were produced by immunoSEQ multiplex PCR, yet TCRdb's version contains in-frame clones alone and is incomplete. The sample includes roughly 30,000 clones, roughly 90% of them seen just once. Sample: peripheral blood. The receptor source for this set is a human donor in a cohort sampled during active COVID-19.

The V call is TRBV11-2, the J call TRBJ2-5; 8 bases map to TRBD2. The germline CDR1 and CDR2 sequences are SGHAT and FQNNGV. Germline trimming cut 2 bases from V and 9 bases from J; bases unmatched to any gene: 11. The CDR3 runs to 15 residues. In nucleotides, the CDR3 is TGTGCCAGCAGCTTACGGCTAGCGGGTGAATCGCCCCAGTACTTC. Translation: CASSLRLAGESPQYF.

J is TRBJ2-5 and V is TRBV11-2, with 8 nucleotides matching TRBD2. Germline V lookup: CDR1 SGHAT, CDR2 FQNNGV. V lost 1 base and J lost 1; bases outside the gene matches: 8. This CDR3 region has 17 residues. The CDR3 DNA is TGTGCCAGCAGCTTAGGGGAGAGCGGGGGAGTCCAAGAGACCCAGTACTTC. This gives the protein CASSLGESGGVQETQYF.

The chain uses TRBV3-1 (or the pseudogene TRBV3-2) and TRBJ2-1; D uncertain. V lost 1 base and J 6 bases, leaving 7 bases between the germline ends. Germline V CDR1 and CDR2: LGHDT, YNNKEL (reference sequence). The length of the CDR3 is 13 residues. The CDR3 reads CASSQVSINEQFF. The CDR3 DNA is TGTGCCAGCAGCCAAGTAAGCATCAATGAGCAGTTCTTC.

The rearrangement links TRBV14 to TRBJ1-2; D is uncertain. V lost 0 bases and J lost 8, with 13 bases in between. The germline gives CDR1 SGHDN, CDR2 FVKESK. The CDR3 has 14 amino acids. As DNA, the CDR3 is TGTGCCAGCAGCCAAGATCGACGGGCGGGGGGCTACACCTTC. It is translated as CASSQDRRAGGYTF.

This clone has only a few counts. J is TRBJ1-1 and V is TRBV6-5; 7 nucleotides match TRBD1. With V trimmed by 6 bases and J by 4 bases, 5 bases remained unmatched. Looked up from germline, CDR1 is MNHEY and CDR2 is SVGAGI. The CDR3 spans 13 residues. The CDR3 reads CASRARGSTEAFF. CDR3 nucleotides: TGTGCCAGCAGGGCCAGGGGGAGCACTGAAGCTTTCTTT.

This chain links TRBV6-5 with TRBJ2-3, with D possibly matching TRBD2 (6 bases). CDR1 and CDR2 from the germline V gene are MNHEY and SVGAGI. V was clipped by 0 bases and J by 3 bases, with 13 bases between them. There are 16 residues in the CDR3. The CDR3 loop reads CASSYSGRGWTDTQYF. The DNA for the CDR3 is TGTGCCAGCAGTTACTCGGGGCGGGGTTGGACAGATACGCAGTATTTT.

The chain employs TRBV28 and TRBJ2-6; D is ambiguous. The CDR3 sequence is 16 residues long. V lost 5 bases to trimming and J lost 0 bases, with 11 bases between them. From germline, CDR1 is MDHEN and CDR2 SYDVKM. Here the CDR3 reads CASSTTEISGANVLTF. In DNA, the CDR3 is TGTGCCAGCAGTACAACCGAAATCTCTGGGGCCAACGTCCTGACTTTC.

This clone was counted a few times. The chain uses TRBV2 and TRBJ1-4; D unresolved. Germline V gene sequence: CDR1 SNHLY, CDR2 FYNNEI. The CDR3 spans 14 residues. The ends were cut back, 6 bases at V and 0 bases at J, with 8 bases in the middle. The CDR3 DNA sequence: TGTGCCAGCAGGACCGGGACAACTAATGAAAAACTGTTTTTT. Encoded protein: CASRTGTTNEKLFF.

The rearrangement uses TRBV24-1 and TRBJ2-1; TRBD1 matches at 8 bases. The trim removed 4 bases at V and 9 bases at J, leaving 10 bases unmatched. The CDR3 is 15 residues long. Germline CDR1 and CDR2: KGHDR and SFDVKD. The CDR3 DNA follows: TGTGCCACCAGTGAATCTGGGACAGGCAGGGGTGAGCAGTTCTTC. Translating it yields CATSESGTGRGEQFF.

A single count supports this clone. This chain joins TRBV19 and TRBJ2-3, with 11 bases lining up with TRBD2. V lost 4 bases and J lost 0; bases outside the gene matches: 9. Germline V CDR1 and CDR2: LNHDA, SQIVND (reference sequence). This CDR3 spans 18 amino acids. The CDR3 nucleotides read TGTGCCAGTAGTACCCCGAGACTAGCGGGGTCCAGCACAGATACGCAGTATTTT. Protein product: CASSTPRLAGSSTDTQYF.

This clone turned up a few times. For the CDR3, the DNA is TGTGCCAGCAACAAAAACAGGAACACTGAAGCTTTCTTT. Protein product: CASNKNRNTEAFF. The chain is built from TRBV12-3 or TRBV12-4 and TRBJ1-1; D is unresolved. The CDR3 extends over 13 amino acids. The V end was cut by 7 bases, the J end by 1 base, with 10 bases between.